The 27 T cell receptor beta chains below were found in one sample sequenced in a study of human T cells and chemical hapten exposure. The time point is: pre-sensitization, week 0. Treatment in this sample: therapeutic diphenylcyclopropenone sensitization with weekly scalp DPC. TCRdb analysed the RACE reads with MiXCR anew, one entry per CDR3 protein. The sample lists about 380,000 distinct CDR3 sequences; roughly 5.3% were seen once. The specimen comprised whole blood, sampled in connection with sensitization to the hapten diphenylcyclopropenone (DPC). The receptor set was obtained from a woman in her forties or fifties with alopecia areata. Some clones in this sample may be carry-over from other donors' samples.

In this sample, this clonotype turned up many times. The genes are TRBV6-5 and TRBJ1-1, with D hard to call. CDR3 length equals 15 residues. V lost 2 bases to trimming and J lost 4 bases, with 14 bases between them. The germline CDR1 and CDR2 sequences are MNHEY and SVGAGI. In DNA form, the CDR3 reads TGTGCCAGCAGTTACGTGGAGGGAGGTGCCACTGAAGCTTTCTTT. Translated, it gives CASSYVEGGATEAFF.

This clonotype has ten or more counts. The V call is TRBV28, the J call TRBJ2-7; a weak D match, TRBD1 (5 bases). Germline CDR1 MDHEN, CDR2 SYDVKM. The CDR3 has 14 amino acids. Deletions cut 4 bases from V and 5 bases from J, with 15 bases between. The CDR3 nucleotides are TGTGCCAGCAGTTCAGGGTCGCGCGTCCACGAGCAGTACTTC. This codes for CASSSGSRVHEQYF.

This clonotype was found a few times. Here the CDR3 DNA reads TGCAGCGTTGCCGGGACCTCTGACCTTCGCACAGATACGCAGTATTTT. Translating it yields CSVAGTSDLRTDTQYF. J is TRBJ2-3 and V is TRBV29-1, with D perhaps TRBD1 or TRBD2 (5 bases each). Trimming removed 4 bases from V and 1 base from J, with 18 bases in between. The V gene's germline CDR1 is SQVTM and CDR2 ANQGSEA. The CDR3 contains 16 residues.

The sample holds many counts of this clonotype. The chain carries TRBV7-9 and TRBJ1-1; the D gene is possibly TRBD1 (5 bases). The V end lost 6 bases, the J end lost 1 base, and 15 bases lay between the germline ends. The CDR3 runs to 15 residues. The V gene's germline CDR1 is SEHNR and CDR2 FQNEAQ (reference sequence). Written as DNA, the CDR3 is TGTGCCAGCAGTCCAGGTGGCAGGGCGAACACTGAAGCTTTCTTT. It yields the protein CASSPGGRANTEAFF. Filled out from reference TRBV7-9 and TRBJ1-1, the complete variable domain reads DTGVSQNPRHKITKRGQNVTFRCDPISEHNRLYWYRQTLGQGPEFLTYFQNEAQLEKSRLLSDRFSAERPKGSFSTLEIQRTEQGDSAMYLCASSPGGRANTEAFFGQGTRLTVV.

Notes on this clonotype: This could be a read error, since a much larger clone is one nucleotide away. The CDR3 nucleotides are TGTGTCAGCAGCCTGGACAGGGAAGGCTACACCTTC. This gives the protein CVSSLDREGYTF. The rearrangement links TRBV7-9 to TRBJ1-2; 8 nucleotides align to TRBD1. The germline gives CDR1 SEHNR, CDR2 FQNEAQ (reference sequence). The CDR3 runs to 12 residues.

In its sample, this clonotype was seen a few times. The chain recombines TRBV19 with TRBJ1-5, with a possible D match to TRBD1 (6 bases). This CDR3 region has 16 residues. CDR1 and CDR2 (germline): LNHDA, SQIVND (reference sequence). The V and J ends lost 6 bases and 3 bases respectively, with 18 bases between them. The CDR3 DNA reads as TGTGCCAGTAGCCCCGAAGGTCCGGGGGCCAATCAGCCCCAGCATTTT. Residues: CASSPEGPGANQPQHF. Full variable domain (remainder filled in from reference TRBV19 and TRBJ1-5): DGGITQSPKYLFRKEGQNVTLSCEQNLNHDAMYWYRQDPGQGLRLIYYSQIVNDFQKGDIAEGYSVSREKKESFPLTVTSAQKNPTAFYLCASSPEGPGANQPQHFGDGTRLSIL.

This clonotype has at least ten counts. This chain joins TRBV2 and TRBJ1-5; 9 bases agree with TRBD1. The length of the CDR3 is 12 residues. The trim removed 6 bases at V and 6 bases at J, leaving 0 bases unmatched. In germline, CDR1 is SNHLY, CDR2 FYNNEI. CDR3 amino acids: CASRTGGQPQHF. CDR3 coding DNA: TGTGCCAGCAGGACAGGGGGTCAGCCCCAGCATTTT.

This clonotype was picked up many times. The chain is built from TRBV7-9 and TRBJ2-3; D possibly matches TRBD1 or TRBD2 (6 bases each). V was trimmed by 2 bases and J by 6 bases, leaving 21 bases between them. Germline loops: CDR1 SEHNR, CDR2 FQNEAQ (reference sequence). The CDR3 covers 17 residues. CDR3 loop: CASSLLGRGPTKDTQYF. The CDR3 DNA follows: TGTGCCAGCAGCTTACTGGGACGGGGGCCGACAAAGGATACGCAGTATTTT.

CDR3 residues: CASRTDGQGRETQYF. The DNA for the CDR3 is TGCGCCAGCAGAACCGATGGACAGGGAAGAGAGACCCAGTACTTC. The gene calls are TRBV10-2 and TRBJ2-5; 8 nucleotides agree with TRBD1. The CDR3 length is 15 residues. In germline, CDR1 is WSHSY, CDR2 SAAADI. V lost 6 bases and J lost 4; bases outside the gene matches: 10.

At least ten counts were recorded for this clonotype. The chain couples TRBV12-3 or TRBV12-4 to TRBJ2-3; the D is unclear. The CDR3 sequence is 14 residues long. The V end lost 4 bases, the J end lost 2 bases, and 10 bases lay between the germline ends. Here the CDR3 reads CASSSGRHTDTQYF. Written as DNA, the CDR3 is TGTGCCAGCAGTTCTGGGCGCCACACAGATACGCAGTATTTT.

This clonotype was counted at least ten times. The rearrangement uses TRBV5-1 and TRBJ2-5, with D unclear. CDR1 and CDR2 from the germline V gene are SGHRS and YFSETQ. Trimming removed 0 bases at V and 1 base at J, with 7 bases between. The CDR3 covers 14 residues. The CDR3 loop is CASSLEAVQETQYF. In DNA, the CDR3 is TGCGCCAGCAGCTTGGAGGCGGTCCAAGAGACCCAGTACTTC.

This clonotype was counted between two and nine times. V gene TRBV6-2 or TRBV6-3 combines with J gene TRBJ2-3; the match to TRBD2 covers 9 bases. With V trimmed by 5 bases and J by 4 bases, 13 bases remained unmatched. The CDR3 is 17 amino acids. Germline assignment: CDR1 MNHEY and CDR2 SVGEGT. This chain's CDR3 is CASSMIAGEIGADTQYF. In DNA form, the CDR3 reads TGTGCCAGCAGTATGATAGCGGGAGAAATCGGCGCAGATACGCAGTATTTT.

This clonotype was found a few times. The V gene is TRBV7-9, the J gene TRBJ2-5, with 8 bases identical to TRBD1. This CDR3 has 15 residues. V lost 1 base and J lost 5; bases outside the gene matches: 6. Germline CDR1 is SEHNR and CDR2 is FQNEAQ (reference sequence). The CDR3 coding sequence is TGTGCCAGCAGCTTAGGGGCAGGGGGCACGGAGACCCAGTACTTC. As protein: CASSLGAGGTETQYF.

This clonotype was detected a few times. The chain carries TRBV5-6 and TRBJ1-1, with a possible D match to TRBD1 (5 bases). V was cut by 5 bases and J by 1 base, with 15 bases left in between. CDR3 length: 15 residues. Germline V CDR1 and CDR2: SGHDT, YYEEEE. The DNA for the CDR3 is TGTGCCAGCAGGTCCAGACGACAGCCGAACACTGAAGCTTTCTTT. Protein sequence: CASRSRRQPNTEAFF.

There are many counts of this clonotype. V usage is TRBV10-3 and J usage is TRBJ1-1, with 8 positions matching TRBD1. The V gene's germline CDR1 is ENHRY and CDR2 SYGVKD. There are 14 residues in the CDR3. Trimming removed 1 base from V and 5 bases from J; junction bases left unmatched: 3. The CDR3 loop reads CAISEYTGGTEAFF. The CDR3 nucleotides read TGTGCCATCAGTGAGTACACAGGGGGAACTGAAGCTTTCTTT.

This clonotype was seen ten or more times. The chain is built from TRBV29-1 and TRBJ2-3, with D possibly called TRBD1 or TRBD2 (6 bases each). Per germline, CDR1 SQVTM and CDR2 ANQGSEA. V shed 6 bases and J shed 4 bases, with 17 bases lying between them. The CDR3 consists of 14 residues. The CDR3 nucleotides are TGCAGCGTAAAGGGGGGATTCCGGCCAGATACGCAGTATTTT. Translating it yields CSVKGGFRPDTQYF.

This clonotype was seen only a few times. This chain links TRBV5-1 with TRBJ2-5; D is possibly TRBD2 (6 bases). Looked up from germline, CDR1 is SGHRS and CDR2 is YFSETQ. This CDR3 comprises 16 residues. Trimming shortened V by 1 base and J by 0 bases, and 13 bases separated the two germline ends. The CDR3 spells CASSLRRGANQETQYF. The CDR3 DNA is TGCGCCAGCAGCTTGAGGCGGGGAGCCAACCAAGAGACCCAGTACTTC.

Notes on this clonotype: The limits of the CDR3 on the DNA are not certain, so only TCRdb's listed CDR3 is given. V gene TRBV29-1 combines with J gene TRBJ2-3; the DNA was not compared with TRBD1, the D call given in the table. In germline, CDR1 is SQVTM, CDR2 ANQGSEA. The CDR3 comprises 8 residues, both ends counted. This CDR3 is CSVAPGTF.

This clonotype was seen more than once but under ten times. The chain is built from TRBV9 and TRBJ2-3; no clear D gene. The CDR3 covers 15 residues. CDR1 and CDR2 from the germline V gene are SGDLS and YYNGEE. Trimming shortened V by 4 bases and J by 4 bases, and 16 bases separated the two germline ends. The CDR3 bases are TGTGCCAGCAGCCCTCCCCGCAATCGGGCAGATACGCAGTATTTT. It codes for CASSPPRNRADTQYF.

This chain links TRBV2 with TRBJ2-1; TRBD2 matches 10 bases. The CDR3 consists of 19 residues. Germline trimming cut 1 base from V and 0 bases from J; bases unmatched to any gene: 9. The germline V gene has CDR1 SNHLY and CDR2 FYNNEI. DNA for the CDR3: TGTGCCAGCAGTGAAGGGGGTAGCGGGAGGCCCAGCTCCTACAATGAGCAGTTCTTC. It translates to CASSEGGSGRPSSYNEQFF. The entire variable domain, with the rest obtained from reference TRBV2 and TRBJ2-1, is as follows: EPEVTQTPSHQVTQMGQEVILRCVPISNHLYFYWYRQILGQKVEFLVSFYNNEISEKSEIFDDQFSVERPDGSNFTLKIRSTKLEDSAMYFCASSEGGSGRPSSYNEQFFGPGTRLTVL.

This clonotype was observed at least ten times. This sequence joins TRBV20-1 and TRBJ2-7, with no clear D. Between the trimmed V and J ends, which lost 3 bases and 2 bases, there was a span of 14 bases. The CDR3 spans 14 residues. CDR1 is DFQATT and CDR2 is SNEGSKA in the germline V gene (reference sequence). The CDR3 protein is CSASKSVTTYEQYF. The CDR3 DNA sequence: TGCAGTGCTAGTAAAAGCGTAACTACCTACGAGCAGTACTTC.

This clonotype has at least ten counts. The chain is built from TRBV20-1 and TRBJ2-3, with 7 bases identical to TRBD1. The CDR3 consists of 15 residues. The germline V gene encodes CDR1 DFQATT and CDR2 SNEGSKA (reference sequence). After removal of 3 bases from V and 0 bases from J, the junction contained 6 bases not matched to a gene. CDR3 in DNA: TGCAGTGCTAGGAGGGGGACAGCTAGCACAGATACGCAGTATTTT. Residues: CSARRGTASTDTQYF.

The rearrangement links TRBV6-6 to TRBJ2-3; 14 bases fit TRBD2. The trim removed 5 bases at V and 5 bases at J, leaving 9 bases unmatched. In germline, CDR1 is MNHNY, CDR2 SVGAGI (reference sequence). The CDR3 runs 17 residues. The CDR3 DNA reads TGTGCCAGCAGTCGCTCGACTAGCGGGGGGGCGAGAGATACGCAGTATTTT. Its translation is CASSRSTSGGARDTQYF.

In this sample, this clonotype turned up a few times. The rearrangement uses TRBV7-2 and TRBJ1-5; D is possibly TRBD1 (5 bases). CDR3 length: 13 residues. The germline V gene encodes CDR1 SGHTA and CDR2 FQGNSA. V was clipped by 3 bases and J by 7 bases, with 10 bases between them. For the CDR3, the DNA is TGTGCCAGCAGCTTTAGACAGACCCAGCCCCAGCATTTT. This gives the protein CASSFRQTQPQHF.

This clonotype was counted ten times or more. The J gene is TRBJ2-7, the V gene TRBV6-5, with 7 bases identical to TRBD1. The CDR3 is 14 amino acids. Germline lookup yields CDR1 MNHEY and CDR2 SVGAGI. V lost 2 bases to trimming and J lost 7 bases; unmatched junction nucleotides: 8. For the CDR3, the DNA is TGTGCCAGCAGTTACGGCGGACAGGTCTCTGAGCAGTACTTC. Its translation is CASSYGGQVSEQYF.

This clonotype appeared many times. CDR3 loop: CASSDARLETQYF. The CDR3, as DNA: TGTGCCAGCAGTGATGCCAGGCTGGAGACCCAGTACTTC. The chain uses TRBV25-1 and TRBJ2-5, with D unresolved. Germline V CDR1 and CDR2: MGHDK, SYGVNS. The CDR3 is 13 amino acids. Trimming took off 3 bases at V and 5 bases at J, with 10 bases between the two ends.

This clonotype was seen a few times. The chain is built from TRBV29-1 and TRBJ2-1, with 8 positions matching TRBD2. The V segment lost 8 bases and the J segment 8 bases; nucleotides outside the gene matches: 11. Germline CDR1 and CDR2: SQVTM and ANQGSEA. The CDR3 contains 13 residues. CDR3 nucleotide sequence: TGCAGCTCGGGGGGGGCGATTACTGATGAGCAGTTCTTC. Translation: CSSGGAITDEQFF.